The present T cell receptor beta chain was sequenced within a study of blood T cell repertoires in COVID-19 (dated by TCRdb to 2020 to 2021). Study-level background: Samples covering the acute and convalescent phases of COVID-19 were provided by collaborators in the United States, Italy and Spain. The material from the prospective study consisted of cDNA or gDNA derived from T cells, B-cell-depleted T cells, or PBMCs. The samples were drawn from two sources: the first 160 participants of the ongoing ImmuneRACE study, and 1,200 or so subjects contributed by 6 global collaborators. Nearly every sample came with metadata listing a de-identified subject ID, COVID-19 status, age in years and sex. The repertoires were released in a freely available public database intended as a resource for research on the immune response to SARS-CoV-2. Where available, HLA class I and class II types were taken from metadata supplied by the sample provider and were not determined by assay-based typing. Subjects who had been exposed to COVID-19, were actively infected with it, or had recovered from it provided the deeply sampled blood TCRbeta repertoires that made up the dataset.

Summary of the overall study and its limitations: The amount of clinical and demographic metadata varied by source and participant and was provided uncurated.

Participants in the prospective study were enrolled through a virtual design, were aged about 18 to 100 years, and lived in roughly 26 United States geographic areas. In the prospective study, cohorts were assigned on the basis of participant-reported clinical history obtained from a screening survey and a study questionnaire. Recovered participants in ImmuneRACE Cohort 3 were defined by two consecutive negative NP/OP PCR tests, clearance by a healthcare professional, or resolution of symptoms. In the prospective study, whole blood, serum and a nasopharyngeal or oropharyngeal swab were collected from each participant by mobile phlebotomists. Additional blood draws and questionnaires over a roughly two-month period could optionally be provided by prospective study participants. Blood samples from the prospective study were shipped frozen or at room temperature prior to DNA extraction. TCRbeta CDR3 regions were amplified from genomic DNA by means of the immunoSEQ Assay, a bias-controlled multiplex PCR. On the study's bioinformatics: Nucleated cell counts per sample were estimated from amplification of reference gene primers within the assay. To quantify the absolute abundance of each unique TCRbeta CDR3 rearrangement, sequence reads were collapsed and filtered. For each sample, productive Simpson clonality was calculated as the square root of Simpson's diversity index across productive rearrangements. TCRdb limited this immuneACCESS table to in-frame rearrangements with V and J called. A share of clones is missing; checked studies link under half to unresolved V genes, and the rest is unexplained. That table furnishes V, J and clone size, whereas the DNA furnished D and trimming. The sample profile shows around 450,000 clones; about 90% of them were found once. 0.6% of the sample is held by the ten biggest clonotypes.

As concerns this clone: Its antigen remains unidentified. No much larger clone is present one base from it, and per-base qualities are unavailable.

Trimming leaves V shorter by 1 base and J shorter by 9 bases, with the junction holding 3 bases beyond the gene matches. The CDR3 runs 14 residues from the cysteine to the phenylalanine. Only the CDR3 DNA is retained, 42 bases long and in frame from the first base. As encoded in the germline V gene, CDR1 is SGHDN while CDR2 is FVKESK. This sequence originates from a man aged 18 to 30 who had recovered from COVID-19. Material for sequencing was PBMCs or T cells enriched from blood (not recorded which). The rearrangement combines TRBV14 with TRBJ2-1; 10 junctional bases match TRBD2. This receptor has the CDR3 CASSQGTSGSEQFF. DNA sequence: TGTGCCAGCAGCCAAGGGACTAGCGGAAGTGAGCAGTTCTTC.